The 27 T cell receptor beta chains reported below all come from one sample, sequenced in a study of shared clonotypes between healthy human individuals. The method was immunoSEQ multiplex PCR; TCRdb's version includes in-frame clones alone and lacks a portion of them. The data show 500,000 to 650,000 clones, around three quarters seen once. Sequenced material: PBMCs. These receptors were collected from a woman aged 35 to 49 in good health. Some clones in this sample may be carry-over from other donors' samples.

This clone was seen a few times. The chain carries TRBV6-1 and TRBJ2-3, with 7 bases fitting TRBD2. The CDR3 consists of 13 residues. CDR1 is MNHNS and CDR2 is SASEGT in the germline V gene. V lost 1 base, J lost 12 bases, and 7 bases stayed unmatched. CDR3 sequence: CASSEGSLAVQYF. The DNA of the CDR3 is TGTGCCAGCAGTGAAGGGAGCCTAGCGGTCCAGTATTTT.

The chain links TRBV7-2 to TRBJ2-1, with D possibly being TRBD1 (5 bases). Between the trimmed V and J ends, which lost 2 bases and 5 bases, there was a span of 10 bases. The CDR3 has 14 amino acids. Germline V CDR1 and CDR2: SGHTA, FQGNSA. The CDR3 nucleotides read TGTGCCAGCAGCTTATGGGGCAGCAACAATGAGCAGTTCTTC. Its protein is CASSLWGSNNEQFF.

The V call is TRBV4-2, the J call TRBJ2-3; no reliable D call. This CDR3 region has 12 residues. In germline, CDR1 is LGHNA, CDR2 YNFKEQ. Trimming shortened V by 0 bases and J by 3 bases, and 1 base separated the two germline ends. The chain's CDR3 is CASSQETDTQYF. CDR3 coding DNA: TGTGCCAGCAGCCAAGAGACAGATACGCAGTATTTT.

This clone was seen a handful of times. J is TRBJ2-7 and V is TRBV2; the match to TRBD2 covers 14 bases. This CDR3 is built from 14 residues. CDR1 and CDR2 (germline): SNHLY, FYNNEI. J gave up 6 bases and V 11 bases, and 9 bases lay outside the gene matches. CDR3 sequence (DNA): TGTGCCGTTCAGGGACTAGCGGGAGTAGCCGAGCAGTACTTC. Translating gives CAVQGLAGVAEQYF.

A few counts support this clone. A far larger clone is off by one base, so a read error is likely. The identical CDR3 is also encoded by other nucleotide sequences in the sample. This chain joins TRBV5-6 and TRBJ1-5; no firm D call. CDR1 and CDR2 from the germline V gene are SGHDT and YYEEEE. Deletions cut 0 bases from V and 0 bases from J, with 1 base between. CDR3 length: 13 amino acids. For the CDR3, the DNA is TGTGCCAGCAGCTTGGGTAGCAATCAGCCCCAGCATTTT. It translates to CASSLGSNQPQHF.

This clone was counted once. The chain recombines TRBV10-1 with TRBJ1-2, with unresolved D. CDR3 length equals 11 residues. Looked up from germline, CDR1 is WNHNN and CDR2 is SYGVQD (reference sequence). The V and J ends lost 3 bases and 4 bases respectively, with 3 bases between them. The CDR3 is CASSDGYGYTF. CDR3 nucleotide sequence: TGCGCCAGCAGTGACGGCTATGGCTACACCTTC.

This clone was picked up a small number of times. The rearrangement uses TRBV28 and TRBJ1-1; D gene ambiguous. Germline V gene sequence: CDR1 MDHEN, CDR2 SYDVKM. The V and J ends lost 8 bases and 1 base respectively, with 8 bases between them. This CDR3 contains 12 residues. The CDR3, as DNA: TGTGCCAGCCTTCTCCCGAACACTGAAGCTTTCTTT. It yields the protein CASLLPNTEAFF.

This clone was picked up a small number of times. V is TRBV5-1 and J is TRBJ2-3, with unresolved D. The CDR3 sequence is 12 residues long. Deletions cut 3 bases from V and 6 bases from J, with 8 bases between. Germline lookup yields CDR1 SGHRS and CDR2 YFSETQ. CDR3 nucleotide sequence: TGCGCCAGCAGCTCAAACCTGGATACGCAGTATTTT. Protein: CASSSNLDTQYF.

The V call is TRBV4-1, the J call TRBJ1-1, with D hard to call. Deletions cut 2 bases from V and 1 base from J, with 8 bases between. Germline CDR1 reads MGHRA; CDR2 reads YSYEKL. The CDR3 sequence is 14 residues long. The CDR3 DNA reads TGCGCCAGCAGCCAACCAGGCGCGAACACTGAAGCTTTCTTT. Protein: CASSQPGANTEAFF.

Remarks on this clone: This may be a read error, as it is one base from a much larger clone. V gene TRBV11-1 combines with J gene TRBJ1-1; D gene ambiguous. V was shortened by 4 bases and J by 1 base, with 7 bases between the two germline ends. From germline, CDR1 is SGHAT and CDR2 FQDESV (reference sequence). CDR3 length equals 13 residues. The CDR3 loop is CASSSNRNTEAFF. The CDR3 coding sequence is TGTGCCAGCAGCTCAAACAGGAACACTGAAGCTTTCTTT.

This chain joins TRBV7-2 and TRBJ2-1, with 7 bases that match TRBD2. V trimming: 5 bases; J trimming: 0 bases; junction bases outside the gene matches: 4. The germline gives CDR1 SGHTA, CDR2 FQGNSA. This CDR3 comprises 15 residues. CDR3 bases: TGTGCCAGCAGCGTGGGAGGGCTCTCCTACAATGAGCAGTTCTTC. Protein: CASSVGGLSYNEQFF. Filled out from reference TRBV7-2 and TRBJ2-1, the complete variable domain reads GAGVSQSPSNKVTEKGKDVELRCDPISGHTALYWYRQSLGQGLEFLIYFQGNSAPDKSGLPSDRFSAERTGGSVSTLTIQRTQQEDSAVYLCASSVGGLSYNEQFFGPGTRLTVL.

V usage is TRBV7-8 and J usage is TRBJ2-3, with D possibly called TRBD1 or TRBD2 (5 bases each). This CDR3 has 15 residues. In germline, CDR1 is SGHVS, CDR2 FQNEAQ. Trimming removed 3 bases from V and 2 bases from J, with 12 bases in between. The CDR3 is CASSFQGRVTDTQYF. In DNA, the CDR3 is TGTGCCAGCAGCTTTCAGGGACGGGTCACAGATACGCAGTATTTT.

The chain joins TRBV18 to TRBJ2-5, with D possibly TRBD1 on 5 matching bases. The V end was cut by 8 bases, the J end by 4 bases, with 11 bases between. In germline, CDR1 is KGHSH, CDR2 LQKENI. The CDR3 runs 12 residues. The CDR3, as DNA: TGTGCCAGCGCAGAAGGGGTAGAGACCCAGTACTTC. This encodes CASAEGVETQYF. The variable domain in full, completed from reference TRBV18 and TRBJ2-5, reads NAGVMQNPRHLVRRRGQEARLRCSPMKGHSHVYWYRQLPEEGLKFMVYLQKENIIDESGMPKERFSAEFPKEGPSILRIQQVVRGDSAAYFCASAEGVETQYFGPGTRLLVL.

The chain couples TRBV28 to TRBJ2-7; D is possibly TRBD2 (5 bases). CDR3 length: 16 amino acids. Germline V gene data show CDR1 as MDHEN and CDR2 as SYDVKM. With 2 bases removed from V and 0 bases from J, the gap between germline ends came to 14 bases. CDR3 amino acids: CASSLGQLGNSYEQYF. The CDR3 coding sequence is TGTGCCAGCAGTTTAGGGCAACTAGGAAACTCCTACGAGCAGTACTTC.

The rearrangement joins TRBV5-1 to TRBJ2-2; the D is unclear. The CDR3 runs to 12 residues. Trimming left V 1 base short and J 7 bases short, with 5 bases between. Per germline, CDR1 SGHRS and CDR2 YFSETQ. The CDR3 loop is CASSLSRGELFF. CDR3 nucleotide sequence: TGCGCCAGCAGCTTGAGTCGCGGGGAGCTGTTTTTT.

The chain employs TRBV7-3 and TRBJ1-6; a possible D gene is TRBD1 (5 bases). V was cut by 2 bases and J by 5 bases, with 7 bases left in between. Per the germline V gene, CDR1 is SGHTA and CDR2 is FQGTGA. This CDR3 region has 14 residues. Here the CDR3 DNA reads TGTGCCAGCAGCTTACAGGGCGATAATTCACCCCTCCACTTT. Its protein product is CASSLQGDNSPLHF.

This chain uses TRBV2 with TRBJ2-5, with no clear D. The J call is doubtful: the DNA matches TRBJ2-7 better. Looked up from germline, CDR1 is SNHLY and CDR2 is FYNNEI. The CDR3 loop spans 12 amino acids. The CDR3: CASSESSYEQYF. In DNA, the CDR3 is TGTGCCAGCAGTGAGAGCTCCTACGAGCAGTACTTC.

A remark on this clone: Other DNA sequences of this sample code for an identical CDR3. The CDR3 reads CASSPLGGEQYF. The CDR3 coding sequence is TGTGCCAGCTCACCCTTGGGGGGAGAGCAGTACTTC. This chain links TRBV18 with TRBJ2-7, with D possibly TRBD2 on 6 matching bases. This CDR3 has 12 residues. V lost 3 bases and J lost 7, with 10 bases in between. CDR1 and CDR2 from the germline V gene are KGHSH and LQKENI. The whole variable domain, filled in from reference TRBV18 and TRBJ2-7, reads NAGVMQNPRHLVRRRGQEARLRCSPMKGHSHVYWYRQLPEEGLKFMVYLQKENIIDESGMPKERFSAEFPKEGPSILRIQQVVRGDSAAYFCASSPLGGEQYFGPGTRLTVT.

In this sample, this clone turned up once. The likely explanation is a read error, given a far larger clone one base away. The chain has TRBV4-3 and TRBJ2-2; D is ambiguous. CDR1 is LGHNA, CDR2 YSLEER, per germline. The CDR3 spans 16 residues. V shed 0 bases and J shed 9 bases, with 17 bases lying between them. The CDR3 spells CASSQDVGGETRELFF. CDR3 in DNA: TGCGCCAGCAGCCAAGATGTTGGTGGAGAGACCAGGGAGCTGTTTTTT.

The chain joins TRBV6-1 to TRBJ2-1, with TRBD2 matching 9 bases. With 6 bases clipped from V and 7 bases from J, the junction kept 10 bases outside the gene matches. The germline CDR1 and CDR2 sequences are MNHNS and SASEGT. CDR3 length equals 15 residues. The CDR3 protein is CASRARPGLANEQFF. The CDR3 DNA reads as TGTGCCAGCAGGGCCAGACCTGGACTAGCGAATGAGCAGTTCTTC.

V gene TRBV9 combines with J gene TRBJ2-7; TRBD2 agrees at 8 bases. The CDR3 runs to 14 residues. Unmatched junction bases numbered 8, after V lost 4 bases and J lost 5 bases. From germline, CDR1 is SGDLS and CDR2 YYNGEE. Here the CDR3 reads CASSPLGTSHEQYF. CDR3 in DNA: TGTGCCAGCAGCCCACTCGGGACTAGTCACGAGCAGTACTTC.

In DNA form, the CDR3 reads TGTGCCAGCGCCGGAGGGGATCAGCCCCAGCATTTT. Translated: CASAGGDQPQHF. The V gene is TRBV21-1, the J gene TRBJ1-5. TRBV21-1 is classified as a pseudogene. This CDR3 region has 12 residues.

The V and J genes are TRBV7-9 and TRBJ2-2; no reliable D call. This CDR3 has 12 residues. Germline CDR1 reads SEHNR; CDR2 reads FQNEAQ (reference sequence). With 3 bases removed from V and 8 bases from J, the gap between germline ends came to 7 bases. The CDR3, as DNA: TGTGCCAGCAGCTTTGCTGGGGGGGAGCTGTTTTTT. It codes for CASSFAGGELFF.

The chain employs TRBV5-1 and TRBJ2-5, with D possibly matching TRBD1 (5 bases). Trimming removed 6 bases from V and 1 base from J, with 16 bases in between. This CDR3 spans 15 amino acids. Germline loops: CDR1 SGHRS, CDR2 YFSETQ. CDR3 loop: CASKPQGGGQETQYF. The CDR3 nucleotides read TGCGCCAGCAAACCCCAGGGTGGCGGCCAAGAGACCCAGTACTTC.

DNA for the CDR3: TGTGCCAGCAGCTCATTCTCGGGATCGTATGGCTACACCTTC. Protein: CASSSFSGSYGYTF. J is TRBJ1-2 and V is TRBV5-6; D gene unclear. This CDR3 is built from 14 residues. V shed 3 bases and J shed 5 bases, with 14 bases lying between them. Germline V CDR1 and CDR2: SGHDT, YYEEEE.

There are a few counts of this clone. The gene calls are TRBV28 and TRBJ1-5; D is possibly TRBD1 (5 bases). Per the germline V gene, CDR1 is MDHEN and CDR2 is SYDVKM. The CDR3 extends over 14 amino acids. V was shortened by 4 bases and J by 4 bases, with 11 bases between the two germline ends. As DNA, the CDR3 is TGTGCCAGCAGTTCCCCCCCAGGGAATCAGCCCCAGCATTTT. This translates into CASSSPPGNQPQHF.

The chain couples TRBV27 to TRBJ2-3, with D tentatively TRBD1 (6 bases). Germline CDR1 reads MNHEY; CDR2 reads SMNVEV (reference sequence). V shed 6 bases and J shed 1 base, with 8 bases lying between them. This CDR3 has 13 residues. The CDR3 here is CASRRTGTDTQYF. Here the CDR3 DNA reads TGTGCCAGCAGAAGGACAGGCACAGATACGCAGTATTTT.